Listed below are T cell receptor beta chains from one sample, sequenced in a study of tumor-infiltrating lymphocytes in primary liver carcinoma. One entry per CDR3 protein results from TCRdb running MiXCR on the multiplex PCR reads. The table includes 300,000 to 400,000 distinct CDR3 sequences, about 65% detected once. Material: peripheral blood. These receptors were collected from a man between 35 and 55 years old with primary liver carcinoma and hepatitis B virus infection. Each CDR3 is given with its conserved first and last residue. D genes are given only for firm matches. Clone size appears in some rows only: once, few, many, or a class for an expanded clone.

j_call clone_size d_call v_call cdr3_aa cdr3_nt
TRBJ1-6 . TRBD1 TRBV25-1 CATGTAGNSPLHF TGTGCCACCGGGACAGCCGGTAATTCACCTCTCCACTTT
TRBJ2-5 few . TRBV7-8 CANSLVEETQYF TGTGCCAACAGCTTAGTTGAAGAGACCCAGTACTTC
TRBJ2-1 . TRBD2 TRBV6-2/TRBV6-3 CASSYSIGISGKVGYNEQFF TGTGCCAGCAGTTACTCGATCGGGATTAGCGGGAAGGTAGGCTACAATGAGCAGTTCTTC
TRBJ2-1 . TRBD2 TRBV13 CASSGSGSDNEQFF TGTGCCAGCAGCGGTAGCGGGAGTGATAATGAGCAGTTCTTC
TRBJ2-3 many TRBD2 TRBV6-5 CASRPMKLAGVPDTQYF TGTGCCAGCAGACCGATGAAACTAGCGGGAGTTCCAGATACGCAGTATTTT
TRBJ1-5 . . TRBV6-6 CASSYSRGPGPQHF TGTGCCAGCAGTTACTCGAGGGGCCCTGGGCCCCAGCATTTT
TRBJ2-7 . . TRBV29-1 CSVRHGGNEQYF TGTAGCGTTCGCCACGGAGGGAACGAGCAGTACTTC
TRBJ2-2 once . TRBV6-2/TRBV6-3 CASSYAGTRDTGELFF TGTGCCAGCAGTTACGCTGGGACAAGGGACACCGGGGAGCTGTTTTTT
TRBJ2-7 . TRBD2 TRBV28 CASRGLAEIYEQYF TGTGCCAGCCGAGGACTAGCGGAAATCTACGAGCAGTACTTC
TRBJ2-7 . TRBD2 TRBV11-2 CTTSSLPPTSGKAYEQYF TGTACCACCAGCTCACTCCCCCCCACTAGCGGGAAGGCCTACGAGCAGTACTTC
TRBJ1-5 many . TRBV5-5 CASSLTGLGNQPQHF TGTGCCAGCAGCTTGACTGGCCTGGGCAATCAGCCCCAGCATTTT
TRBJ2-3 . . TRBV6-5 CASSPTGIDTQYF TGTGCCAGCAGCCCCACGGGGATAGATACGCAGTATTTT
TRBJ1-1 . . TRBV11-2 CASSLPRGALVVAFF TGTGCCAGTAGCTTACCGAGGGGAGCCCTTGTTGTAGCTTTCTTT
TRBJ1-5 many TRBD1 TRBV6-1 CASRGQFNQPQHF TGTGCCAGCAGGGGACAGTTCAATCAGCCCCAGCATTTT
TRBJ2-7 . . TRBV6-5 CASSYSISSEQYF TGTGCCAGCAGTTACTCGATTTCGAGCGAGCAGTACTTC
TRBJ2-3 . TRBD2 TRBV11-2 CASSSSRLAGVGDTQYF TGTGCCAGCAGCTCATCCAGACTAGCGGGAGTAGGAGATACGCAGTATTTT
TRBJ2-7 once TRBD1 TRBV20-1 CSASHGTGGLEQYF TGCAGTGCTAGTCACGGGACAGGGGGTCTCGAGCAGTACTTC
TRBJ2-7 . TRBD2 TRBV29-1 CSVALRAGGPYEQYF TGCAGCGTGGCCCTGAGGGCGGGAGGTCCCTACGAGCAGTACTTC
TRBJ1-1 many TRBD1 TRBV5-4 CASSSTGGGTEAFF TGTGCCAGCAGCTCGACAGGGGGCGGCACTGAAGCTTTCTTT
TRBJ2-7 many TRBD1 TRBV14 CASSLRGGGNSYEQYF TGTGCCAGCAGCCTCCGAGGGGGCGGAAACTCCTACGAGCAGTACTTC
TRBJ2-1 many TRBD2 TRBV6-6 CASSYRVAGSNEQFF TGTGCCAGCAGTTACAGGGTAGCGGGATCCAATGAGCAGTTCTTC
TRBJ2-3 . . TRBV11-2 CDSSMPQGRPDMQCF TGTGACAGCAGCATGCCACAGGGTCGGCCAGATATGCAGTGTTTT
TRBJ1-3 . . TRBV6-6 CASRGPWGVNTIYF TGTGCCAGCAGGGGCCCTTGGGGGGTTAACACCATATATTTT
TRBJ2-7 . . TRBV6-1 CASRDKDTYEQNF TGTGCCAGCAGGGACAAAGATACCTACGAGCAGAACTTC
TRBJ1-4 . TRBD1 TRBV11-2 CASSRQGTNFEKLFF TGTGCCAGCAGTCGACAGGGGACGAATTTCGAAAAACTGTTTTTT
TRBJ1-1 many . TRBV6-5 CASSYAHGVSTEAFF TGTGCCAGCAGTTACGCGCATGGGGTAAGCACTGAAGCTTTCTTT
TRBJ1-2 many . TRBV4-1 CASSQEIQGLWQNYGYTF TGCGCCAGCAGCCAAGAGATACAGGGCCTGTGGCAAAACTATGGCTACACCTTC
TRBJ2-3 . TRBD1 TRBV28 CASSLPLGQGKDTQYF TGTGCCAGCAGTTTACCTCTTGGACAGGGGAAAGATACGCAGTATTTT
TRBJ2-7 . . TRBV11-2 CASNLNRREQYF TGTGCCAGCAACTTAAATCGAAGGGAGCAGTACTTC
TRBJ2-3 . . TRBV11-3 CTSSSRGCTDTQYF TGTACCAGCAGCTCCCGAGGGTGTACAGATACGCAGTATTTT
TRBJ2-7 medium-sized TRBD2 TRBV29-1 CSVVLAGAFYEQYF TGCAGCGTTGTTTTAGCGGGAGCATTCTACGAGCAGTACTTC
TRBJ2-7 . TRBD1 TRBV4-2 CARSQEGASCEQYF TGTGCCCGCAGCCAAGAGGGGGCCTCCTGCGAGCAGTACTTC
TRBJ2-4 . . TRBV11-2 CASSSVSGIGIQYF TGTGCCAGCAGCTCGGTCTCGGGAATTGGCATTCAGTACTTC
TRBJ1-1 . . TRBV14 CATSQQVNTEAFF TGTGCCACCAGTCAACAGGTGAACACTGAAGCTTTCTTT
TRBJ2-1 . . TRBV20-1 CSASPNHNEQFF TGCAGTGCTAGTCCAAACCACAATGAGCAGTTCTTC
TRBJ2-7 . TRBD2 TRBV29-1 CSVGVPGLAGVWVTVKYF TGCAGCGTCGGCGTTCCGGGACTAGCGGGAGTATGGGTCACCGTGAAGTACTTC
TRBJ2-7 many . TRBV11-2 CASSLEGALSSEQYF TGTGCCAGCAGCTTAGAAGGCGCCTTATCCTCGGAGCAGTACTTC
TRBJ2-6 . . TRBV6-5 CASSYPQGSSGANVLTF TGTGCCAGCAGTTACCCTCAGGGTTCATCTGGGGCCAACGTCCTGACTTTC
TRBJ1-1 once . TRBV11-2 CASSLDLQSETFF TGTGCCAGTAGCTTGGACTTACAAAGCGAAACTTTCTTT
TRBJ2-2 . . TRBV5-6 CASSQFTGELFF TGTGCCAGCAGCCAATTCACCGGGGAGCTGTTTTTT
TRBJ2-3 few . TRBV29-1 CSVVGGSSADTQYF TGCAGCGTTGTAGGGGGTAGTTCTGCAGATACGCAGTATTTT